The TCR beta chain described here comes from a study of shared T cell receptors in the human thymus. This CDR3 region has 15 residues. V was shortened by 6 bases and J by 1 base, with 13 bases between the two germline ends. The germline V gene has CDR1 MDHEN and CDR2 SYDVKM. Repertoires were generated with immunoSEQ multiplex PCR, while TCRdb's copy carries only in-frame clones and drops some. The table includes roughly 560,000 clones, 75% to 80% detected once. These same data were also listed under a study on human thymus T cells. Per that paper: Thymus pieces cut out during corrective heart surgery were the tissue that was used. Within thymic and blood repertoires, V and J gene usage appeared to be biased.

The TCR originated in a boy less than two years old with a congenital heart defect. The chain couples TRBV28 to TRBJ1-5, with D hard to call. The sample taken for sequencing was thymocytes. For the CDR3, the DNA is TGTGCCAGCAGACCCGGTCGAGGAAGCAATCAGCCCCAGCATTTT. Amino acid sequence: CASRPGRGSNQPQHF.